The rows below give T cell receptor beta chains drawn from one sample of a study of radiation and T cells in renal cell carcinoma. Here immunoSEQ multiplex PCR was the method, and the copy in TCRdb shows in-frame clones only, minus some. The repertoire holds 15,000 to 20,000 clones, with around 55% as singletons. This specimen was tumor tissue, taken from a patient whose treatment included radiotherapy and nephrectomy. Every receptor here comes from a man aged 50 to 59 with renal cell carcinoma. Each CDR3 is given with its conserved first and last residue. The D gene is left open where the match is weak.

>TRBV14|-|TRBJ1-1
CASSQELVMNTEAFF
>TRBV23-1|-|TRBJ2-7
CASSPKFDPARYEQYF
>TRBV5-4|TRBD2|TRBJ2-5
CASSLGGGSETQYF
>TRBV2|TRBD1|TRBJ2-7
CASVRQGAGEQYF
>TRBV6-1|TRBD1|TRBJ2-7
CASSDQQGGSYEQYF
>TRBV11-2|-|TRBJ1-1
CASSLQGLGTQAFF
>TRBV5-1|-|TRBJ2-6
CASSLGVTSGANVLTF
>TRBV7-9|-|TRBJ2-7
CASRPDSYEQYF
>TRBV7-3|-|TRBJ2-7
CASSPRADYEQYF
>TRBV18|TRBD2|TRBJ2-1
CASSPWTSGNLYNEQFF
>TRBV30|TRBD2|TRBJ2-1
CAWSVQRGGNEQFF
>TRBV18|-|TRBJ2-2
CASSPPSAHSLPGELFF
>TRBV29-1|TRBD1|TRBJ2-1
CSVRPGGIREFF
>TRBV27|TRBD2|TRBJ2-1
CASSTQRERRSNEQFF
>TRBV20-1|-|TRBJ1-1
CSALDNTEAFF
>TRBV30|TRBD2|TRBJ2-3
CAWNLRGTSGYDRTDTQYF
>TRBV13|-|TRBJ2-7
CASSPTPGTSHF
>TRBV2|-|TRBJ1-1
CASSIQGYSEAFF
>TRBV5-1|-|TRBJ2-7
CASSLADLRGSYEQYF
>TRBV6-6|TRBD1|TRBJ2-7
CASSSLDRGGYYEQYF
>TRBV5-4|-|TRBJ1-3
CASSVDRNGNTIYF
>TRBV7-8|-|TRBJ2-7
CASSFGGPPEEQYF
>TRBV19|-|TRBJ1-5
CASSSWQGNQPQHF
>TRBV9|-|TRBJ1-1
CASSPRGGSAEAFF
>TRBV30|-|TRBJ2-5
CAWTPLQLQETQYF
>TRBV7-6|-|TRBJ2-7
CASSLAGTSYEQYF
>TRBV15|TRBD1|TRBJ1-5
CATGRTDRSHQPQHF
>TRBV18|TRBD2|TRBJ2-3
CASSPRLAGGTDTQYF
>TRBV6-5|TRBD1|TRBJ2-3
CASSRQGMGTDTQYF
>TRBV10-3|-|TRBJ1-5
CAISGQGYQPQHF
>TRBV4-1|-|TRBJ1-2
CASSHAGRTANLGYTF
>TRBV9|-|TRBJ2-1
CASSVGTMSSYNEQFF
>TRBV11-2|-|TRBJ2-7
CASTSTWSGYEQYF
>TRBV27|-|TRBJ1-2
CASSWDGNYGYTF
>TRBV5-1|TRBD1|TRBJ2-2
CASSYTDRGTGELFF
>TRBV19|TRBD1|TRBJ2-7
CASSIGQGYEQYF
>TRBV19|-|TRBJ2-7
CASSIGTGRLYEQYF
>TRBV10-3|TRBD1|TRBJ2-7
CAISESVGQGHEQYF
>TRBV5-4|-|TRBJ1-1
CASSPVGRGGGDTEAFF
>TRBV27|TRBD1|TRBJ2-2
CASSMGQGNTGELFF
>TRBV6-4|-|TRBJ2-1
CASSDSATSDEQFF
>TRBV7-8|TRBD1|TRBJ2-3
CASSPDRGRQYF
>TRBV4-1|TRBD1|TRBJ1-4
CASSPDRASATNEKLFF
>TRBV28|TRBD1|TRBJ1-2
CASSRPGTGTMGYTF
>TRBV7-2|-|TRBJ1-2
CASSLAPVEQGGYTF
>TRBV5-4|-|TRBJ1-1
CASSSRTDLKTEAFF
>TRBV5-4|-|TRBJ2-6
CASSQDGGSGANVLTF
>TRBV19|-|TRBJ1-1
CASSIWQGLSAEAFF
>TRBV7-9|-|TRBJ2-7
CASSFLADSYEQYF
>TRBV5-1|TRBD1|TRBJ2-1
CASSHPERGHNEQFF
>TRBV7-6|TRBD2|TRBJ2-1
CASSFTSGGYNEQFF
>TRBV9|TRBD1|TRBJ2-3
CASSVGGTGMRTDTQYF
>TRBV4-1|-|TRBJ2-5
CASSPNSAVQETQYF